This T cell receptor beta chain was sequenced for a study of response to subunit inactivated influenza vaccine. Study-wide findings and caveats: The authors offered the suggestion that each seasonal influenza vaccination recruits few new T cells.

Germline lookup yields CDR1 SGHVS and CDR2 FQNEAQ. Trimming left V 5 bases short and J 5 bases short, with 24 bases between. The CDR3 consists of 17 residues. Only a few counts were recorded for this clonotype. The antigen is undetermined. Via MiXCR, TCRdb re-called the RT-PCR reads, giving one row per CDR3 protein. The data hold hundreds of thousands of distinct CDR3 sequences, with about 12% observed a single time. The sequences come from PBMCs from blood, collected on the day of vaccination. The chain links TRBV7-8 to TRBJ2-5; the D gene is possibly TRBD2 (7 bases). This TCR was sampled from a man aged 50 or older who received an inactivated influenza vaccine. CDR3 region: CASSPRGGRGSLETQYF. The CDR3 DNA sequence: TGTGCCAGCAGCCCCAGAGGGGGGCGCGGGAGCTTGGAGACCCAGTACTTC. Using reference TRBV7-8 and TRBJ2-5 for the parts outside the CDR3, the full variable domain is GAGVSQSPRYKVAKRGQDVALRCDPISGHVSLFWYQQALGQGPEFLTYFQNEAQLDKSGLPSDRFFAERPEGSVSTLKIQRTQQEDSAVYLCASSPRGGRGSLETQYFGPGTRLLVL.